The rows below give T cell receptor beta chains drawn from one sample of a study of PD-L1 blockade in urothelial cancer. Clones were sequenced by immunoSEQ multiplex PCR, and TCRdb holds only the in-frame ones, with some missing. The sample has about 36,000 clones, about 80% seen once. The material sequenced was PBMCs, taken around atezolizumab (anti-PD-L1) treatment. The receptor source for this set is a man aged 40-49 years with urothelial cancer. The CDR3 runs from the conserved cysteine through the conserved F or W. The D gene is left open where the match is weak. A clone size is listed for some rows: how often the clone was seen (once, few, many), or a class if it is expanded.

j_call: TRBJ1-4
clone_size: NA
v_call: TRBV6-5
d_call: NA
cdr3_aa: CASSYSTGEAGLFF
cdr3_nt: TGTGCCAGCAGTTACTCGACTGGGGAAGCGGGACTGTTTTTT

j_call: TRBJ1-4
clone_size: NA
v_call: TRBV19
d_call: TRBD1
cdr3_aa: CASSALSTGGFEKLFF
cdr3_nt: TGTGCCAGTAGTGCCCTTTCGACAGGGGGTTTTGAAAAACTGTTTTTT

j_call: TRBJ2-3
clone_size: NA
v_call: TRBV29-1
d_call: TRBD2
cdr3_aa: CSVDEGTSGGETDTQYF
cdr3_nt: TGCAGCGTTGACGAGGGGACTAGCGGGGGGGAGACAGATACGCAGTATTTT

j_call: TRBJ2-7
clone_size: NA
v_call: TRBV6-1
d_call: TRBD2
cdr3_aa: CASRRGEANEQYF
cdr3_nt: TGTGCCAGCCGGCGGGGGGAAGCGAACGAGCAGTACTTC

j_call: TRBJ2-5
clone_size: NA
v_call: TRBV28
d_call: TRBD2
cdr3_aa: CASSFGILAGPQETQYF
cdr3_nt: TGTGCCAGCAGTTTCGGTATTCTAGCGGGCCCCCAAGAGACCCAGTACTTC

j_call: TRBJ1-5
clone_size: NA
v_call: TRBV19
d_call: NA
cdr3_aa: CASQPGPYNQPQHF
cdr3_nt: TGTGCCAGTCAACCAGGGCCCTACAATCAGCCCCAGCATTTT

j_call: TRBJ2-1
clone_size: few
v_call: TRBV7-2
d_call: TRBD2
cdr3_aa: CASTQLGGSRYNEQFF
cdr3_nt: TGTGCCAGCACCCAGTTGGGAGGGTCTCGCTACAATGAGCAGTTCTTC

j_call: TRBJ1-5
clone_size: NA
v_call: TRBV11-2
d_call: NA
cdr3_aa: CASSLEGQSNQPQHF
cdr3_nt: TGTGCCAGCAGCTTAGAAGGACAGTCCAATCAGCCCCAGCATTTT

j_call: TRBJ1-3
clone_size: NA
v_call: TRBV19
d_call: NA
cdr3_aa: CASSISDSSGNTIYF
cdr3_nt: TGTGCCAGTAGTATATCCGACAGCTCTGGAAACACCATATATTTT

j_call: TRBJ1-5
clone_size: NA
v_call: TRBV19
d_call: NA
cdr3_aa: CASSMGLYSNQPQHF
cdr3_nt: TGTGCCAGTAGTATGGGACTTTATAGCAATCAGCCCCAGCATTTT